Presented here are 27 T cell receptor beta chains from one specimen sequenced in a study of control samples from healthy donors and cancer patients. Produced via immunoSEQ multiplex PCR; TCRdb's table is partial and in-frame only. The table includes roughly 76,000 clones, 93% detected once. Sequenced material: PBMCs. Receptor source: a woman aged 40 to 50 with lung cancer.

The V gene is TRBV27, the J gene TRBJ2-2, with D possibly matching TRBD2 (6 bases). The CDR3 is 15 residues long. Germline-derived CDR1 and CDR2 are MNHEY and SMNVEV (reference sequence). V lost 3 bases and J lost 4, with 12 bases in between. CDR3 nucleotides: TGTGCCAGCAGTTTTCGACTAGACCCCACCGGGGAGCTGTTTTTT. Amino acids: CASSFRLDPTGELFF.

The CDR3 region is CASKTAVNTEAFF. CDR3 nucleotides: TGTGCCAGTAAAACAGCGGTGAACACTGAAGCTTTCTTT. The chain employs TRBV19 and TRBJ1-1; D gene unclear. Germline-derived CDR1 and CDR2 are LNHDA and SQIVND (reference sequence). The CDR3 spans 13 residues. V was shortened by 7 bases and J by 0 bases, with 9 bases between the two germline ends.

The chain links TRBV6-5 to TRBJ2-3; D is ambiguous. The CDR3 runs 15 residues. V was cut by 7 bases and J by 2 bases, with 16 bases left in between. Looked up from germline, CDR1 is MNHEY and CDR2 is SVGAGI. CDR3 region: CASNGRTSPTDTQYF. The CDR3 DNA sequence: TGTGCCAGCAACGGCCGGACGTCCCCCACAGATACGCAGTATTTT.

V is TRBV24-1 and J is TRBJ2-2; 8 bases are a match to TRBD2. The CDR3 is 16 residues long. Looked up from germline, CDR1 is KGHDR and CDR2 is SFDVKD. V trimming: 3 bases; J trimming: 7 bases; junction bases outside the gene matches: 9. The CDR3 sequence: CATSDLGHAGGGELFF. The CDR3 DNA is TGTGCCACCAGTGATCTCGGACACGCGGGGGGCGGGGAGCTGTTTTTT.

This rearrangement joins TRBV28 to TRBJ2-7; tentatively, D is TRBD1 or TRBD2 (5 bases each). Germline V gene sequence: CDR1 MDHEN, CDR2 SYDVKM. V was clipped by 11 bases and J by 2 bases, with 10 bases between them. The CDR3 length is 11 residues. CDR3 sequence reads: CAGGSTYEQYF. CDR3 coding DNA: TGTGCCGGGGGAAGCACCTACGAGCAGTACTTC.

A single count supports this clone. The V call is TRBV7-9, the J call TRBJ2-4; tentatively, D is TRBD1 (8 bases). Trimming removed 1 base at V and 8 bases at J, with 18 bases between. The CDR3 has 16 amino acids. In germline, CDR1 is SEHNR, CDR2 FQNEAQ (reference sequence). The CDR3 reads CASSLDHRTGRDIQYF. The CDR3 DNA is TGTGCCAGCAGCTTAGATCATCGGACAGGGAGGGACATTCAGTACTTC.

This clone has only a few counts. The chain couples TRBV7-8 to TRBJ2-3; no firm D call. CDR1 is SGHVS and CDR2 is FQNEAQ in the germline V gene. Between the trimmed V and J ends, which lost 8 bases and 2 bases, there was a span of 5 bases. The CDR3 is 11 amino acids. The CDR3 DNA is TGTGCCAGCTCGATCACAGATACGCAGTATTTT. This encodes CASSITDTQYF.

The rearrangement uses TRBV3-1 (or the pseudogene TRBV3-2) and TRBJ1-2, with D perhaps matching TRBD1 (5 bases). This CDR3 has 18 residues. Trimming took 0 bases from V and 5 from J, leaving 22 bases between them. CDR1 LGHDT and CDR2 YNNKEL come from the germline V gene (reference sequence). The CDR3 nucleotides are TGTGCCAGCAGCCAAGATCCGACAGAGGAGGTGGTTTTTTATGGCTACACCTTC. Its protein product is CASSQDPTEEVVFYGYTF.

The rearrangement joins TRBV5-1 to TRBJ1-6; D gene unclear. V dropped 0 bases and J dropped 13 bases, with 8 bases sitting between them. The CDR3 is 12 amino acids. CDR1 and CDR2 (germline): SGHRS, YFSETQ. The CDR3 DNA is TGCGCCAGCAGCTTGGTAGGGTCCCCCCTCCACTTT. This translates into CASSLVGSPLHF.

V usage is TRBV29-1 and J usage is TRBJ1-1, with D hard to call. V lost 4 bases to trimming and J lost 0 bases, with 12 bases between them. This CDR3 contains 14 residues. Germline assignment: CDR1 SQVTM and CDR2 ANQGSEA. The CDR3 bases are TGCAGCGTTGCCACCACACTATTGAACACTGAAGCTTTCTTT. Translated, it gives CSVATTLLNTEAFF.

This chain uses TRBV18 with TRBJ1-2; D is unresolved. V lost 5 bases and J lost 6, with 13 bases in between. The CDR3 is made up of 13 amino acids. Germline loops: CDR1 KGHSH, CDR2 LQKENI. Written as DNA, the CDR3 is TGTGCCAGCTCAACCGACAAAGTACATGGCTACACCTTC. Amino acid sequence: CASSTDKVHGYTF. Combining the CDR3 with reference TRBV18 and TRBJ1-2 gives the whole variable domain NAGVMQNPRHLVRRRGQEARLRCSPMKGHSHVYWYRQLPEEGLKFMVYLQKENIIDESGMPKERFSAEFPKEGPSILRIQQVVRGDSAAYFCASSTDKVHGYTFGSGTRLTVV.

The J gene is TRBJ1-3, the V gene TRBV28, with 7 bases aligning to TRBD1. The V gene end was trimmed by 3 bases and the J gene end by 2 bases; junction bases not matched to a gene: 4. Germline lookup yields CDR1 MDHEN and CDR2 SYDVKM. The CDR3 is 15 residues long. This CDR3 is CASSLTGNPGNTIYF. In nucleotides, the CDR3 is TGTGCCAGCAGTTTGACAGGGAACCCTGGAAACACCATATATTTT.

This sequence joins TRBV7-9 and TRBJ2-3; perhaps D is TRBD1 or TRBD2 (5 bases each). In germline, CDR1 is SEHNR, CDR2 FQNEAQ (reference sequence). The CDR3 sequence is 15 residues long. The V end lost 6 bases, the J end lost 3 bases, and 16 bases lay between the germline ends. DNA for the CDR3: TGTGCCAGCAGTCCCCTCCAGGGCGGGACAGATACGCAGTATTTT. Residues: CASSPLQGGTDTQYF.

J is TRBJ1-4 and V is TRBV9; D call uncertain. Germline CDR1 SGDLS, CDR2 YYNGEE. CDR3 length: 14 amino acids. V was cut by 4 bases and J by 6 bases, with 13 bases left in between. In nucleotides, the CDR3 is TGTGCCAGCAGCCGAGGGTTATTGGATGAAAAACTGTTTTTT. Protein: CASSRGLLDEKLFF.

The chain joins TRBV7-9 to TRBJ2-7; no definite D call. V shed 4 bases and J shed 0 bases, with 4 bases lying between them. Germline CDR1 reads SEHNR; CDR2 reads FQNEAQ (reference sequence). The CDR3 has 12 amino acids. The CDR3 sequence is CASSSSSYEQYF. The CDR3 DNA is TGTGCCAGCAGCTCGAGCTCCTACGAGCAGTACTTC.

CDR3 in amino acids: CAIKGAGNTDTQYF. The DNA for the CDR3 is TGTGCCATCAAAGGGGCAGGGAACACAGATACGCAGTATTTT. This chain connects TRBV10-3 to TRBJ2-3, with a weak D call TRBD1 (5 bases). The CDR3 runs 14 residues. Germline V gene lookup returns CDR1 ENHRY and CDR2 SYGVKD. Between the trimmed V and J ends, which lost 7 bases and 2 bases, there was a span of 13 bases.

This clone was observed once. This chain uses TRBV3-1 (or the pseudogene TRBV3-2) with TRBJ2-5; the D call may be TRBD1 or TRBD2 (5 bases each). The germline gives CDR1 LGHDT, CDR2 YNNKEL (reference sequence). V lost 1 base to trimming and J lost 3 bases, with 12 bases between them. The CDR3 consists of 15 residues. The CDR3 reads CASSQGSGLEETQYF. DNA for the CDR3: TGTGCCAGCAGCCAAGGATCGGGGCTAGAAGAGACCCAGTACTTC.

The chain combines TRBV30 with TRBJ2-2, with 7 bases that match TRBD2. This CDR3 comprises 14 residues. Per the germline V gene, CDR1 is GTSNPN and CDR2 is SVGIG (reference sequence). The V and J ends lost 0 bases and 6 bases, in that order; junction bases with no gene match: 4. This CDR3 reads CAWSVEGGAGELFF. CDR3 in DNA: TGTGCCTGGAGTGTGGAGGGAGGGGCCGGGGAGCTGTTTTTT. Full variable domain (rest looked up from reference TRBV30 and TRBJ2-2): SQTIHQWPATLVQPVGSPLSLECTVEGTSNPNLYWYRQAAGRGLQLLFYSVGIGQISSEVPQNLSASRPQDRQFILSSKKLLLSDSGFYLCAWSVEGGAGELFFGEGSRLTVL.

V usage is TRBV27 and J usage is TRBJ2-7; no firm D call. The CDR3 has 13 residues. Germline V gene sequence: CDR1 MNHEY, CDR2 SMNVEV (reference sequence). With 3 bases removed from V and 2 bases from J, the gap between germline ends came to 8 bases. CDR3 sequence (DNA): TGTGCCAGCAGTTTTTCCGAAACCTACGAGCAGTACTTC. Translating gives CASSFSETYEQYF.

The genes are TRBV13 and TRBJ2-5, with a tentative D call TRBD1 (5 bases). The germline gives CDR1 PRHDT, CDR2 FYEKMQ (reference sequence). Between the trimmed V and J ends, which lost 4 bases and 9 bases, there was a span of 15 bases. The CDR3 has 13 amino acids. This CDR3 reads CASSSSRVGSQYF. Here the CDR3 DNA reads TGTGCCAGCAGCTCCTCCAGGGTTGGGTCCCAGTACTTC.

This chain connects TRBV7-2 to TRBJ1-3, with a possible D match to TRBD1 (5 bases). The germline V gene encodes CDR1 SGHTA and CDR2 FQGNSA. The length of the CDR3 is 16 residues. Deletions cut 0 bases from V and 1 base from J, with 10 bases between. This CDR3 is CASSLAPGRSGNTIYF. The DNA of the CDR3 is TGTGCCAGCAGCTTAGCCCCAGGGAGGTCTGGAAACACCATATATTTT.

This clone was recorded once. Sequence at one end of the junction differs from germline and may be a read error. The sample has other DNA sequences that encode this CDR3 too. The V and J genes are TRBV7-8 and TRBJ1-1, with a possible D match to TRBD1 (5 bases). The CDR3 totals 15 residues. From germline, CDR1 is SGHVS and CDR2 FQNEAQ. The CDR3 DNA reads TGCGCCAGCAGCTTAGCTGGCAGGGCCGATTATGAAGCTTTCTTT. Its translation: CASSLAGRADYEAFF.

The chain recombines TRBV7-3 with TRBJ2-7, with 7 bases aligning to TRBD1. Germline V lookup: CDR1 SGHTA, CDR2 FQGTGA. The CDR3 runs 13 residues. The junction had 4 bases not matched to a gene; V was cut back by 2 bases and J by 6 bases. The CDR3 loop reads CASSLVRDSEQYF. DNA for the CDR3: TGTGCCAGCAGCTTAGTCCGGGACAGCGAGCAGTACTTC.

The V gene is TRBV28, the J gene TRBJ2-5, with D possibly called TRBD1 or TRBD2 (5 bases each). The ends were cut back, 8 bases at V and 6 bases at J, with 16 bases in the middle. The CDR3 extends over 13 amino acids. Germline assignment: CDR1 MDHEN and CDR2 SYDVKM. This chain's CDR3 is CASQQPGPKTQYF. The CDR3 DNA reads TGTGCCAGCCAACAGCCGGGACCCAAGACCCAGTACTTC.

The chain is built from TRBV19 and TRBJ1-4; 9 nucleotides match TRBD1. Germline V lookup: CDR1 LNHDA, CDR2 SQIVND (reference sequence). The CDR3 runs to 15 residues. J lost 6 bases, V lost 2 bases, and 4 bases had no gene match. The CDR3 nucleotides read TGTGCCAGTAGTATATGGGGACAGGGCTATGAAAAACTGTTTTTT. It is translated as CASSIWGQGYEKLFF.

This chain joins TRBV3-1 (or the pseudogene TRBV3-2) and TRBJ2-2; D is unclear. Germline assignment: CDR1 LGHDT and CDR2 YNNKEL (reference sequence). Trimming left V 0 bases short and J 5 bases short, with 10 bases between. This CDR3 has 15 amino acids. The CDR3 bases are TGTGCCAGCAGCCAAGACGAAGTGAGAACCGGGGAGCTGTTTTTT. It yields the protein CASSQDEVRTGELFF.

With regard to this clone: This sample includes further DNA sequences coding for the same CDR3. The chain links TRBV9 to TRBJ1-4; the D gene is possibly TRBD1 (5 bases). Germline V CDR1 and CDR2: SGDLS, YYNGEE. This CDR3 is 13 amino acids long. V was trimmed by 0 bases and J by 5 bases, leaving 5 bases between them. The CDR3 nucleotides read TGTGCCAGCAGCGTAGGGGGGAATGAAAAACTGTTTTTT. It yields the protein CASSVGGNEKLFF.